Following are 28 T cell receptor beta chains from one sample sequenced in a study of T cell repertoires in cytomegalovirus infection. These TCRs are of unknown antigen specificity. A single record per CDR3 protein comes from TCRdb applying MiXCR to the reads. The table records a few hundred thousand distinct CDR3 sequences, roughly 42% of them present only once. The sequencing here drew on cultured PBMCs, taken from culture after CMV antigen stimulation. These TCRs come from a human donor in good health (CMV status not recorded). Some clones in this sample may be carry-over from other donors' samples.

The J gene is TRBJ1-3, the V gene TRBV6-1; no reliable D call. The V end was cut by 5 bases, the J end by 4 bases, with 12 bases between. Per the germline V gene, CDR1 is MNHNS and CDR2 is SASEGT. This CDR3 has 14 amino acids. The CDR3 DNA follows: TGTGCCAGCAGTCACGGTACAGTCGGAAACACCATATATTTT. Protein product: CASSHGTVGNTIYF.

This clonotype has just a few counts. The rearrangement joins TRBV4-1 to TRBJ1-6; D is possibly TRBD1 (5 bases). The V end was cut by 2 bases, the J end by 9 bases, with 14 bases between. Germline values: CDR1 MGHRA, CDR2 YSYEKL. The CDR3 consists of 15 residues. As DNA, the CDR3 is TGCGCCAGCAGCCAAAGTGGGGGATGGATTTCACCCCTCCACTTT. The encoded protein is CASSQSGGWISPLHF.

This clonotype was counted only a few times. V is TRBV7-2 and J is TRBJ2-3, with D possibly TRBD2 on 5 matching bases. The CDR3 covers 15 residues. V lost 5 bases, J lost 4 bases, and 16 bases lay in between. Looked up from germline, CDR1 is SGHTA and CDR2 is FQGNSA. The CDR3 DNA reads TGTGCCAGCAGCCCCCCCGGAGGAGGAGCAGATACGCAGTATTTT. Encoded protein: CASSPPGGGADTQYF.

This sequence joins TRBV14 and TRBJ2-7, with D possibly matching TRBD2 (8 bases). The V and J ends lost 1 base and 6 bases respectively, with 19 bases between them. Germline-derived CDR1 and CDR2 are SGHDN and FVKESK. The CDR3 runs 16 residues. CDR3 nucleotide sequence: TGTGCCAGCAGCCAAGTTTTACAGGGGCTAGCGGGCGAGCAGTACTTC. Amino acid sequence: CASSQVLQGLAGEQYF. Looking up the rest from reference TRBV14 and TRBJ2-7 gives the full variable domain: EAGVTQFPSHSVIEKGQTVTLRCDPISGHDNLYWYRRVMGKEIKFLLHFVKESKQDESGMPNNRFLAERTGGTYSTLKVQPAELEDSGVYFCASSQVLQGLAGEQYFGPGTRLTVT.

V gene TRBV12-3 or TRBV12-4 combines with J gene TRBJ2-1; weak D call: TRBD2 (6 bases). Deletions cut 1 base from V and 3 bases from J, with 10 bases between. The CDR3 has 15 residues. CDR3 DNA: TGTGCCAGCAGTTTAGGGGACTCGTACTACAATGAGCAGTTCTTC. Amino acid sequence: CASSLGDSYYNEQFF.

On this clonotype itself: Compared with germline, one end of the junction differs, possibly owing to a read error. The rearrangement uses TRBV7-2 and TRBJ2-1; 10 bases align to TRBD2. Germline lookup yields CDR1 SGHTA and CDR2 FQGNSA. The CDR3 extends over 16 amino acids. The CDR3 sequence: CASSISSGGPGNEKFF. The CDR3 DNA sequence: TGTGCCAGCAGCATCTCTAGCGGGGGACCTGGGAATGAGAAGTTCTTC.

This clonotype was recorded a few times. The genes are TRBV2 and TRBJ1-1; D is unresolved. Germline CDR1 reads SNHLY; CDR2 reads FYNNEI. The CDR3 covers 14 residues. Trimming removed 3 bases from V and 4 bases from J, with 12 bases in between. The CDR3 DNA reads TGTGCCAGCAGTGACACGCGATTTGTCACTGAAGCTTTCTTT. Residues: CASSDTRFVTEAFF.

This clonotype has only one observation. CDR3 region: CASSPPDRETQYF. CDR3 DNA: TGTGCCAGCTCACCCCCCGACAGAGAGACCCAGTACTTC. The rearrangement links TRBV18 to TRBJ2-5, with D possibly being TRBD1 (5 bases). The CDR3 has 13 amino acids. V lost 3 bases and J 4 bases, leaving 9 bases between the germline ends. Germline V gives CDR1 KGHSH, CDR2 LQKENI.

The sample holds a few counts of this clonotype. CDR3 amino acids: CASSLSPAQETQYF. The CDR3 nucleotides read TGTGCCAGCAGCCTGTCCCCGGCACAGGAGACCCAGTACTTC. The chain has TRBV7-2 and TRBJ2-5; D remains unclear. Germline CDR1 reads SGHTA; CDR2 reads FQGNSA. Between the trimmed V and J ends, which lost 5 bases and 5 bases, there was a span of 15 bases. This CDR3 region has 14 residues.

The CDR3 loop is CASSSSGKETQYF. The CDR3 nucleotides are TGTGCCAGCAGCTCGTCGGGGAAAGAGACCCAGTACTTC. The J gene is TRBJ2-5, the V gene TRBV7-2; possible D gene TRBD2, 5 bases. CDR1 and CDR2 (germline): SGHTA, FQGNSA. This CDR3 spans 13 amino acids. V gave up 4 bases and J gave up 3 bases, with 9 bases separating them.

The chain employs TRBV18 and TRBJ2-3; D is unresolved. V lost 6 bases to trimming and J lost 5 bases, with 15 bases between them. This CDR3 comprises 14 residues. The germline CDR1 and CDR2 sequences are KGHSH and LQKENI. CDR3 region: CASSLILSEDTQYF. The CDR3 nucleotides are TGTGCCAGCTCTCTAATCCTCTCCGAAGATACGCAGTATTTT. Combining the CDR3 with reference TRBV18 and TRBJ2-3 gives the whole variable domain NAGVMQNPRHLVRRRGQEARLRCSPMKGHSHVYWYRQLPEEGLKFMVYLQKENIIDESGMPKERFSAEFPKEGPSILRIQQVVRGDSAAYFCASSLILSEDTQYFGPGTRLTVL.

CDR3 in amino acids: CASSKYEGALANYGYTF. For the CDR3, the DNA is TGTGCCAGCAGCAAGTACGAGGGAGCTTTAGCTAACTATGGCTACACCTTC. The V call is TRBV7-2, the J call TRBJ1-2, with D unclear. The CDR3 totals 17 residues. V lost 5 bases and J lost 0, with 19 bases in between. CDR1 is SGHTA, CDR2 FQGNSA, per germline.

This clonotype was seen more than once but under ten times. J is TRBJ1-2 and V is TRBV7-6; TRBD1 aligns across 7 bases. V trimming: 4 bases; J trimming: 7 bases; junction bases outside the gene matches: 15. The CDR3 runs 16 residues. In germline, CDR1 is SGHVS, CDR2 FNYEAQ. The DNA of the CDR3 is TGTGCCAGCAGCTCTCTCCGGACAGGCGGAATAGGTGGCTACACCTTC. Protein sequence: CASSSLRTGGIGGYTF.

The chain couples TRBV19 to TRBJ2-7; D is perhaps TRBD2 (6 bases). Trimming left V 0 bases short and J 3 bases short, with 12 bases between. This CDR3 spans 15 amino acids. The germline V gene has CDR1 LNHDA and CDR2 SQIVND (reference sequence). As DNA, the CDR3 is TGTGCCAGTAGTATAGATCTGCTCGGGGGCTACGAGCAGTACTTC. Amino acid sequence: CASSIDLLGGYEQYF.

This chain joins TRBV4-1 and TRBJ2-7; possibly TRBD1 or TRBD2 for D (5 bases each). CDR1 and CDR2 from the germline V gene are MGHRA and YSYEKL. The CDR3 sequence is 15 residues long. Trimming pared 4 bases from V and 2 bases from J, leaving 15 bases between. The CDR3 reads CASSRLVVGAYEQYF. The DNA of the CDR3 is TGCGCCAGCAGCCGACTCGTTGTGGGGGCCTACGAGCAGTACTTC.

This clonotype appeared a few times. The chain combines TRBV7-8 with TRBJ2-7, with 10 nucleotides matching TRBD2. The CDR3 covers 15 residues. CDR1 and CDR2 (germline): SGHVS, FQNEAQ. Germline trimming cut 3 bases from V and 5 bases from J; bases unmatched to any gene: 7. The DNA of the CDR3 is TGTGCCAGCAGCTTGACCGGGACTAGCGACGACGAGCAGTACTTC. Translation gives CASSLTGTSDDEQYF.

Only a few counts were recorded for this clonotype. The chain carries TRBV12-3 or TRBV12-4 and TRBJ2-7; 9 bases are a match to TRBD1. V trimming: 5 bases; J trimming: 6 bases; junction bases outside the gene matches: 8. CDR3 size: 14 residues. The CDR3 loop is CASSPSGQGSEQYF. CDR3 in DNA: TGTGCCAGCAGTCCTTCGGGACAGGGCTCCGAGCAGTACTTC.

This clonotype was recorded many times. The V gene is TRBV7-2, the J gene TRBJ2-1, with TRBD2 as a possible D gene (5 bases). Trimming shortened V by 3 bases and J by 7 bases, and 22 bases separated the two germline ends. The germline V gene has CDR1 SGHTA and CDR2 FQGNSA. There are 17 residues in the CDR3. CDR3 loop: CASSFRPLLAPVNEQFF. The DNA of the CDR3 is TGTGCCAGCAGCTTCCGTCCCCTCCTAGCCCCCGTGAATGAGCAGTTCTTC.

This rearrangement joins TRBV4-1 to TRBJ2-3; D possibly corresponds to TRBD1 (6 bases). CDR1 is MGHRA and CDR2 is YSYEKL in the germline V gene. The CDR3 runs 13 residues. Trimming removed 6 bases at V and 9 bases at J, with 16 bases between. In DNA, the CDR3 is TGCGCCAGCAGTCCTCTTTATAGGGGGACGCAGTATTTT. Protein product: CASSPLYRGTQYF.

The chain couples TRBV4-1 to TRBJ1-4; D gene unclear. The V end lost 6 bases, the J end lost 3 bases, and 14 bases lay between the germline ends. The germline V gene encodes CDR1 MGHRA and CDR2 YSYEKL. The CDR3 has 15 residues. The CDR3 loop is CASRAVLIPNEKLFF. The CDR3, as DNA: TGCGCCAGCAGAGCAGTTCTGATCCCTAATGAAAAACTGTTTTTT.

CDR3 DNA: TGTGCCAGCAGTTTCCGCTCAACTAATGAAAAACTGTTTTTT. Amino acids: CASSFRSTNEKLFF. The chain combines TRBV28 with TRBJ1-4; unclear D gene. Germline V gene sequence: CDR1 MDHEN, CDR2 SYDVKM. Trimming removed 3 bases at V and 0 bases at J, with 5 bases between. The CDR3 has 14 residues.

This chain uses TRBV2 with TRBJ2-5; 11 nucleotides match TRBD2. The CDR3 length is 16 residues. Germline CDR1 reads SNHLY; CDR2 reads FYNNEI. J lost 5 bases, V lost 5 bases, and 10 bases had no gene match. CDR3 nucleotide sequence: TGTGCCAGCAGTCTAGGGCTAGCGGGGGGCCGGGAGACCCAGTACTTC. Amino acid sequence: CASSLGLAGGRETQYF.

This clonotype turned up a few times. V and J are TRBV7-2 and TRBJ1-1, with no clear D. This CDR3 has 13 amino acids. Between the trimmed V and J ends, which lost 0 bases and 9 bases, there was a span of 11 bases. In germline, CDR1 is SGHTA, CDR2 FQGNSA. CDR3 residues: CASSLAGEGKAFF. CDR3 nucleotides: TGTGCCAGCAGCTTAGCTGGGGAAGGGAAAGCTTTCTTT.

CDR3 in amino acids: CASTLTGTETQYF. As DNA, the CDR3 is TGTGCCAGCACCCTCACGGGTACAGAGACCCAGTACTTC. This chain links TRBV12-3 or TRBV12-4 with TRBJ2-5; D is unclear. This CDR3 region has 13 residues. V was pared by 7 bases and J by 4 bases, with 13 bases between.

This clonotype was seen a handful of times. The chain carries TRBV28 and TRBJ1-1; possible D gene TRBD1, 6 bases. V shed 5 bases and J shed 1 base, with 11 bases lying between them. This CDR3 is built from 14 residues. Germline V CDR1 and CDR2: MDHEN, SYDVKM. The CDR3 DNA is TGTGCCAGCAGTCCTAACAGGGCGAACACTGAAGCTTTCTTT. Amino acid sequence: CASSPNRANTEAFF.

This clonotype was seen a few times. The rearrangement uses TRBV27 and TRBJ1-5, with 8 bases fitting TRBD1. This CDR3 has 15 amino acids. V shed 0 bases and J 2 bases; nucleotides not matched to a gene: 0. The germline gives CDR1 MNHEY, CDR2 SMNVEV (reference sequence). The CDR3: CASSLSTGGNQPQHF. In DNA, the CDR3 is TGTGCCAGCAGTTTATCGACAGGGGGCAATCAGCCCCAGCATTTT.

This clonotype was found a few times. This chain links TRBV5-6 with TRBJ2-7; D not resolved. Trimming stripped 0 bases from V and 7 bases from J, with 11 bases between. The CDR3 has 13 amino acids. CDR1 SGHDT and CDR2 YYEEEE come from the germline V gene. The CDR3, as DNA: TGTGCCAGCAGCTTGGATCACTCCAGGGAGCAGTACTTC. Protein product: CASSLDHSREQYF.

The chain joins TRBV28 to TRBJ1-5, with TRBD1 as a possible D gene (5 bases). Trimming cost V 3 bases and J 1 base, with 10 bases left between them. This CDR3 comprises 15 residues. Germline loops: CDR1 MDHEN, CDR2 SYDVKM. The CDR3 sequence: CASSFLQASNQPQHF. The CDR3 nucleotides read TGTGCCAGCAGTTTTTTACAGGCCAGCAATCAGCCCCAGCATTTT.